This T cell receptor (beta chain) was identified during a study of shared clonotypes between healthy human individuals. TCRdb's table, derived via immunoSEQ multiplex PCR, lists solely in-frame clones and lacks some. The sample yields roughly 2.6 million clones, around 90% seen once. This CDR3 spans 12 amino acids. The germline gives CDR1 SEHNR, CDR2 FQNEAQ (reference sequence). Trimming shortened V by 5 bases and J by 10 bases, and 14 bases separated the two germline ends. Specimen: naive CD4+ T cells sorted from blood. Stated subset: CD45RA+ positively selected. This TCR was sampled from a man younger than 35 in good health. The rearrangement links TRBV7-9 to TRBJ1-1; D gene unclear. In DNA form, the CDR3 reads TGTGCCAGCAGCACTGGTTTATCCGGAGCTTTCTTT. Translating it yields CASSTGLSGAFF.